This is a list of T cell receptor beta chains from one sample in a study of OX40 agonist ivuxolimab in advanced cancers. The protocol was immunoSEQ multiplex PCR, while the TCRdb copy is restricted to in-frame clones and leaves out a portion. The sample includes 50,000 to 80,000 clones, about 81% seen only once; the top ten take about 2.2%. The sequencing used CD4+ or CD8+ T cells sorted from blood, collected in a trial of the OX40 agonist ivuxolimab. These TCRs come from an adult with an advanced solid tumor such as melanoma, head and neck, liver or kidney cancer. The CDR3 runs from the conserved cysteine through the conserved F or W. Fields, in order: J gene, CDR3 length, V gene, D gene, clone size, CDR3 protein, CDR3 DNA. D genes are given only for firm matches. Not every row has a clone size; where given, it reads once, few, many or a size class.

j_gene: TRBJ1-2
len: 13
v_gene: TRBV6-1
d_gene: .
abundance: .
CDR3aa: CASIGGNNYGYTF
CDR3nt: TGTGCCAGCATTGGCGGGAATAACTATGGCTACACCTTC

j_gene: TRBJ2-5
len: 14
v_gene: TRBV11-3
d_gene: .
abundance: .
CDR3aa: CASSSPGNQETQYF
CDR3nt: TGTGCCAGCAGCTCTCCAGGGAACCAAGAGACCCAGTACTTC

j_gene: TRBJ1-6
len: 16
v_gene: TRBV5-1
d_gene: TRBD1
abundance: .
CDR3aa: CASSPGQGRYNSPLHF
CDR3nt: TGCGCCAGCAGCCCAGGACAGGGGCGGTATAATTCACCCCTCCACTTT

j_gene: TRBJ1-2
len: 13
v_gene: TRBV28
d_gene: .
abundance: .
CDR3aa: CASSPPGVYGYTF
CDR3nt: TGTGCCAGCAGCCCTCCGGGAGTCTATGGCTACACCTTC

j_gene: TRBJ2-1
len: 13
v_gene: TRBV6-5
d_gene: .
abundance: .
CDR3aa: CASSESQINEQFF
CDR3nt: TGTGCCAGCAGTGAGTCCCAGATCAATGAGCAGTTCTTC

j_gene: TRBJ1-4
len: 14
v_gene: TRBV6-1
d_gene: .
abundance: .
CDR3aa: CASRDRGPNEKLFF
CDR3nt: TGTGCCAGCAGGGATCGAGGACCCAATGAAAAACTGTTTTTT

j_gene: TRBJ1-1
len: 12
v_gene: TRBV29-1
d_gene: .
abundance: few
CDR3aa: CSVVQGDTEAFF
CDR3nt: TGCAGCGTTGTTCAGGGAGACACTGAAGCTTTCTTT

j_gene: TRBJ1-5
len: 13
v_gene: TRBV4-1
d_gene: .
abundance: .
CDR3aa: CASSYSKDQPQHF
CDR3nt: TGCGCCAGCAGCTACAGTAAGGATCAGCCCCAGCATTTT

j_gene: TRBJ1-1
len: 12
v_gene: TRBV6-1
d_gene: .
abundance: .
CDR3aa: CASSVTVTEAFF
CDR3nt: TGTGCCAGCAGTGTTACAGTCACTGAAGCTTTCTTT

j_gene: TRBJ1-1
len: 12
v_gene: TRBV30
d_gene: .
abundance: .
CDR3aa: CAWSIGAWKAFF
CDR3nt: TGTGCCTGGAGCATCGGGGCCTGGAAAGCTTTCTTT

j_gene: TRBJ2-3
len: 14
v_gene: TRBV6-5
d_gene: .
abundance: .
CDR3aa: CASSYGGDTDTQYF
CDR3nt: TGTGCCAGCAGTTACGGGGGAGACACAGATACGCAGTATTTT

j_gene: TRBJ2-1
len: 16
v_gene: TRBV11-3
d_gene: .
abundance: .
CDR3aa: CASSLEGNKGYNEQFF
CDR3nt: TGTGCCAGCAGCTTAGAGGGGAATAAGGGTTACAATGAGCAGTTCTTC

j_gene: TRBJ2-3
len: 16
v_gene: TRBV19
d_gene: TRBD2
abundance: .
CDR3aa: CASSWGTSSGTDTQYF
CDR3nt: TGTGCCAGTAGTTGGGGGACTAGCAGTGGAACAGATACGCAGTATTTT

j_gene: TRBJ2-1
len: 14
v_gene: TRBV4-2
d_gene: .
abundance: .
CDR3aa: CASSHEGRYNEQFF
CDR3nt: TGTGCCAGCAGCCACGAGGGCCGGTACAATGAGCAGTTCTTC

j_gene: TRBJ2-7
len: 13
v_gene: TRBV5-4
d_gene: .
abundance: .
CDR3aa: CASSLGETGEQYF
CDR3nt: TGTGCCAGCAGCTTGGGGGAGACGGGGGAGCAGTACTTC

j_gene: TRBJ2-4
len: 18
v_gene: TRBV4-1
d_gene: TRBD2
abundance: .
CDR3aa: CASSPGLAGGVAKNIQYF
CDR3nt: TGCGCCAGCAGCCCGGGACTAGCGGGAGGGGTAGCCAAAAACATTCAGTACTTC

j_gene: TRBJ1-6
len: 16
v_gene: TRBV18
d_gene: .
abundance: .
CDR3aa: CASSPSQVGADSPLHF
CDR3nt: TGTGCCAGCTCACCCAGCCAGGTCGGGGCTGATTCACCCCTCCACTTT

j_gene: TRBJ2-7
len: 13
v_gene: TRBV5-1
d_gene: TRBD2
abundance: once
CDR3aa: CASSLGGGREQYF
CDR3nt: TGCGCCAGCAGCTTGGGCGGGGGGCGGGAGCAGTACTTC

j_gene: TRBJ2-4
len: 16
v_gene: TRBV6-6
d_gene: .
abundance: .
CDR3aa: CASRRYPRLGENIQYF
CDR3nt: TGTGCCAGCAGAAGATATCCCAGACTAGGAGAAAACATTCAGTACTTC

j_gene: TRBJ1-5
len: 16
v_gene: TRBV2
d_gene: .
abundance: .
CDR3aa: CASSATRQALNQPQHF
CDR3nt: TGTGCCAGCAGCGCAACGAGACAGGCGCTCAATCAGCCCCAGCATTTT

j_gene: TRBJ2-1
len: 14
v_gene: TRBV7-8
d_gene: .
abundance: .
CDR3aa: CASSLGLDYNEQFF
CDR3nt: TGTGCCAGCAGCTTAGGACTAGACTACAATGAGCAGTTCTTC

j_gene: TRBJ2-1
len: 14
v_gene: TRBV7-3
d_gene: TRBD2
abundance: .
CDR3aa: CASSRTSGIDEQFF
CDR3nt: TGTGCCAGCAGCAGGACTAGCGGGATCGATGAGCAGTTCTTC

j_gene: TRBJ2-7
len: 14
v_gene: TRBV6-5
d_gene: .
abundance: .
CDR3aa: CASSRQQGDYEQYF
CDR3nt: TGTGCCAGCAGTAGACAGCAGGGAGACTACGAGCAGTACTTC

j_gene: TRBJ2-7
len: 17
v_gene: TRBV21-1
d_gene: .
abundance: .
CDR3aa: CASSKGRGLAGTGEQYF
CDR3nt: TGTGCCAGCAGCAAAGGGAGGGGACTAGCGGGAACGGGCGAGCAGTACTTC